This T cell receptor (beta chain) was captured in a study of cytomegalovirus exposure and HLA in healthy donors. Study-level points and caveats: Whilst most TCR sequences proved rare, a subset of public TCRs occurred across many donors. In vitro data verified a few CMV-associated chains as specific for CMV antigens. Subsequent analysis found a tendency for first-cohort TCR clusters to co-occur within the 120 or so validation repertoires. Among TCR beta chains, those listed as cytomegalovirus-associated numbered some 170.

Method: immunoSEQ multiplex PCR; TCRdb's copy keeps in-frame clones and lacks some. The sample lists about 60,000 clones, approximately 96% seen once, with 0.7% to 0.95% in the top ten. Comments on this clone: The antigen is not known.

This TCR was recovered from a man between 18 and 35 years old in good health and CMV-seronegative. The sequenced material came from PBMCs.

CDR3 in amino acids: CASSISGPLDAQYF. CDR3 nucleotides: TGTGCCAGCAGTATCTCCGGACCACTAGATGCCCAGTACTTC. This chain links TRBV27 with TRBJ2-5; perhaps TRBD2 as D (5 bases). Germline values: CDR1 MNHEY, CDR2 SMNVEV (reference sequence). This CDR3 is built from 14 residues. The V and J ends lost 5 bases and 9 bases respectively, with 19 bases between them.